The source of this T cell receptor (beta chain) is a study of CD8+ T cells in alopecia areata. RNA extraction and reverse transcription yielded cDNA as sequencing template. The method was immunoSEQ multiplex PCR; TCRdb's version includes in-frame clones alone and lacks a portion of them. The data show some 190,000 clones, around three fifths seen once. The sample's treatment: oral pan-JAK inhibitor, 5-10 mg twice daily. Both peripheral blood and punch biopsies of lesional scalp skin were obtained from patients who had alopecia areata. The sequencing used CD4+ T cells sorted from blood, collected at week 24, from a patient treated with tofacitinib. The source is a human donor with alopecia areata.

CDR3 residues: CASRSGGVNNEQFF. As DNA, the CDR3 is TGTGCCAGCAGAAGCGGGGGAGTAAACAATGAGCAGTTCTTC. The V call is TRBV9, the J call TRBJ2-1; TRBD2 matches 8 bases. Germline V CDR1 and CDR2: SGDLS, YYNGEE. The CDR3 runs 14 residues. Trimming took 5 bases from V and 5 from J; bases not matched to a gene: 6.